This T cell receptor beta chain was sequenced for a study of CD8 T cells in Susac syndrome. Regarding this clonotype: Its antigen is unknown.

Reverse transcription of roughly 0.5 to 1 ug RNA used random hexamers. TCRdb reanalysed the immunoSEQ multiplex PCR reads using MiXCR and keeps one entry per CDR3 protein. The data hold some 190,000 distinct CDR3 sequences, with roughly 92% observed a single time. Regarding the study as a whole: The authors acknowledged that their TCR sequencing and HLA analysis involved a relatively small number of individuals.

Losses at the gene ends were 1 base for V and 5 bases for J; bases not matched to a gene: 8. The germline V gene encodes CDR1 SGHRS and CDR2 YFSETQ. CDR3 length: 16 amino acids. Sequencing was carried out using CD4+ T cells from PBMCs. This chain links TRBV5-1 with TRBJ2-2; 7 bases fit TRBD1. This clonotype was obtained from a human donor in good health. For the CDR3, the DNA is TGCGCCAGCAGCTTGACGGCAGGGGGAAGGACCGGGGAGCTGTTTTTT. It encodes CASSLTAGGRTGELFF.